This T cell receptor (beta chain) emerged from a study of blood T cells in healthy people across ages. Study-level points and caveats: Donor CMV status was unknown, possibly confounding expanded clonotype changes.

On this clonotype: The target antigen is unknown.

The use of a sample-barcoded 5' primer and a J-beta primer mix characterized a second PCR of about 6 to 11 cycles. MiXCR, applied by TCRdb to the 5' RACE reads, yields one record per CDR3 protein. The table records 550,000 to 700,000 distinct CDR3 sequences, roughly a quarter of them present only once. The source of this sequence is a woman between 70 and 85 years old in good health. Sample: blood.

The CDR3 DNA is TGTGCCAGCAGCTTAGCGGTACTCTACGAGCAGTACTTC. This sequence encodes CASSLAVLYEQYF. This chain uses TRBV7-2 with TRBJ2-7, with unresolved D. V was shortened by 0 bases and J by 3 bases, with 6 bases between the two germline ends. Germline V gives CDR1 SGHTA, CDR2 FQGNSA. The length of the CDR3 is 13 residues.